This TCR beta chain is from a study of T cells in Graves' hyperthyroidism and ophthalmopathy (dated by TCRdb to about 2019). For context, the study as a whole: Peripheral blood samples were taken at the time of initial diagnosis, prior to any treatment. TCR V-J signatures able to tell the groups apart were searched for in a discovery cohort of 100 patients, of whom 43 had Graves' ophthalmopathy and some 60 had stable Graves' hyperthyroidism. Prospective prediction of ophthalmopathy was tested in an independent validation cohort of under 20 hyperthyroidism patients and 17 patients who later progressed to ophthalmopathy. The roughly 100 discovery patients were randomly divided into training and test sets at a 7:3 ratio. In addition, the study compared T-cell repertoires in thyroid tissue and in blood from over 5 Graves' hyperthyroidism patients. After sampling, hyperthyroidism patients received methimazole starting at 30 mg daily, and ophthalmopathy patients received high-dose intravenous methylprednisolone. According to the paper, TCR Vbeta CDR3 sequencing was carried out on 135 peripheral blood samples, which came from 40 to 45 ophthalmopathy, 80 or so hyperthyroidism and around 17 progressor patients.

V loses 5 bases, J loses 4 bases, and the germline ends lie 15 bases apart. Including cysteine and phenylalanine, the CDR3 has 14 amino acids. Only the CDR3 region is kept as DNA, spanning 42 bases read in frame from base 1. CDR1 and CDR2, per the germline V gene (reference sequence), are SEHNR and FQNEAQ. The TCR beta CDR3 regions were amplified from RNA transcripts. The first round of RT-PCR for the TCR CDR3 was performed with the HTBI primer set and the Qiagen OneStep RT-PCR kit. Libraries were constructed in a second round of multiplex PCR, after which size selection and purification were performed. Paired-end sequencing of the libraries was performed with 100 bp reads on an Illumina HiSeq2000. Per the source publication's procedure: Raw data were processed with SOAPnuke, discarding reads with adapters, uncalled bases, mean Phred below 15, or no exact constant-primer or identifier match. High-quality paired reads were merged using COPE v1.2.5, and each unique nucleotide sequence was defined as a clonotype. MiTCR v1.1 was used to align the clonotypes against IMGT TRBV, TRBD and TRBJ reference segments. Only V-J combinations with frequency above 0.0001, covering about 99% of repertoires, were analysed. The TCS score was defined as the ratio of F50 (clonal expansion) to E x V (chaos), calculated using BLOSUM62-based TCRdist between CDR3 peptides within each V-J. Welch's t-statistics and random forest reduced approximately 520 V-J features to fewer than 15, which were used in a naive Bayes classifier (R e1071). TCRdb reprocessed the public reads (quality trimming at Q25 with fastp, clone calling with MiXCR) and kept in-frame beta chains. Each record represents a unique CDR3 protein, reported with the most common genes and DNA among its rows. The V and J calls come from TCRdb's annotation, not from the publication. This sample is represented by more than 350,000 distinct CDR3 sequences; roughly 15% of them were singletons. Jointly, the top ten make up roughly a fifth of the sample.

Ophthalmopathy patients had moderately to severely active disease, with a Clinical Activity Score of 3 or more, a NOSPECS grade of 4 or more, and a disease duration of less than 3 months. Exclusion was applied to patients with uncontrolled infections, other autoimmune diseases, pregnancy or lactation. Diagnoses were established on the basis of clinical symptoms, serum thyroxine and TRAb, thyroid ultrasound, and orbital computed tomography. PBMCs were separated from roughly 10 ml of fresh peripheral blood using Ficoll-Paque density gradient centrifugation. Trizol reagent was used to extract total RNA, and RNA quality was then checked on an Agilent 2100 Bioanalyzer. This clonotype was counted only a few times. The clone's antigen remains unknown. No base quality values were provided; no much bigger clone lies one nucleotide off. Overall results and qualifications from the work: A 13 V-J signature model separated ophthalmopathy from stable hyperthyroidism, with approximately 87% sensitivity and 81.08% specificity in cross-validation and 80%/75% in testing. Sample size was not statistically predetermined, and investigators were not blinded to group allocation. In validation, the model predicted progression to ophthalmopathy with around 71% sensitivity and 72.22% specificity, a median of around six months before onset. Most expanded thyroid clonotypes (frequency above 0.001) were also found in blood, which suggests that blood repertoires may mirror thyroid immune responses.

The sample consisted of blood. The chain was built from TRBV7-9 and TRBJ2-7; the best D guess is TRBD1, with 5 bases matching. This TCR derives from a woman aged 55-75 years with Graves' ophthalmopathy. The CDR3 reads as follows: CASSTTQVPYEQYF. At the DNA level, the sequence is TGTGCCAGCAGCACGACACAGGTCCCTTACGAGCAGTACTTC.